Below, one T cell receptor (beta chain) is given with its context. The antigen remains unidentified. The V gene's germline CDR1 is SEHNR and CDR2 FQNEAQ (reference sequence). V shed 0 bases and J shed 11 bases, with 14 bases lying between them. The CDR3 extends over 14 amino acids. Sequencing used immunoSEQ multiplex PCR; TCRdb keeps in-frame clones, though not all of them. Found here are approximately 40,000 clones, around 78% of them singletons; the top ten hold 25% to 35%. Antigen-specific CD4+ T cells were first expanded with viral peptide pools by the ViraFEST assay and only then sequenced. CD4+ T cell isolation took place after 10 days of culture. Convalescent patients had PCR-confirmed SARS-CoV-2 infection between March and December 2020. It was on days 3 and 7 that half the medium was replaced with IL-2 medium. The data belong to a study of vaccination effects on CD4 cells after COVID-19. In the study overall: A couple of convalescent patients gave samples 16 days and one week before vaccination.

Study observations and caveats: Infection- and vaccine-induced clones contracted markedly late after vaccination. Recruitment yielded few convalescent patients, and the study had no early post-infection timepoints.

This clonotype originated in a human donor who had a prior SARS-CoV-2 infection. The rearrangement links TRBV7-9 to TRBJ2-1; D is uncertain. The sample in question was CD4+ T cells from PBMCs cultured with a peptide pool, obtained before COVID-19 vaccination. CDR3 amino acids: CASSLASGLQKQFF. The CDR3 coding sequence is TGTGCCAGCAGCTTAGCGTCCGGGCTACAAAAGCAGTTCTTC.